This note documents a single T cell receptor beta chain sequence. Clones were read by immunoSEQ multiplex PCR, and TCRdb kept only the in-frame ones, dropping some. This sample has 65,000 to 90,000 clones; 80% to 95% occur once, and the top ten carry more than 0.45%. The data were obtained in a study of OX40 agonist ivuxolimab in advanced cancers. V lost 4 bases to trimming and J lost 5 bases; unmatched junction nucleotides: 8. CDR3 length: 15 residues. The germline gives CDR1 SNHLY, CDR2 FYNNEI. This TCR was sampled from an adult with an advanced solid tumor such as melanoma, head and neck, liver or kidney cancer. Sequenced here: CD4+ or CD8+ T cells sorted from blood, sampled in a trial of the OX40 agonist ivuxolimab. V is TRBV2 and J is TRBJ2-3; the match to TRBD2 covers 8 bases. The CDR3 here is CASSVGIAGIDTQYF. The CDR3 nucleotides are TGTGCCAGCAGTGTCGGCATAGCGGGAATAGATACGCAGTATTTT.